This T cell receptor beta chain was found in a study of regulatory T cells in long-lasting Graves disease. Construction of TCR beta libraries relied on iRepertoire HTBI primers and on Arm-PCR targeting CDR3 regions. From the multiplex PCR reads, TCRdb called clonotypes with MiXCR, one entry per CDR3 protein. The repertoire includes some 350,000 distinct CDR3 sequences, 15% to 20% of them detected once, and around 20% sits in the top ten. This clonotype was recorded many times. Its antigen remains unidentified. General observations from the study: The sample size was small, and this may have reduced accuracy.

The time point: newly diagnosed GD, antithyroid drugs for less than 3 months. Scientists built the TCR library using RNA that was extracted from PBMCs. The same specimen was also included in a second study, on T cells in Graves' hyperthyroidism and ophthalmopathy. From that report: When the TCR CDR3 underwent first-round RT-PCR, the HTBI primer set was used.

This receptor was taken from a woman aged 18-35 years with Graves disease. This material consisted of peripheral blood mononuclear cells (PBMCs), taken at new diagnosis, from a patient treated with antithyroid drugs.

In DNA form, the CDR3 reads TGTGCCAGCAGTTTTTCTCCTGACACTGAAGCTTTCTTT. It codes for CASSFSPDTEAFF. This sequence joins TRBV12-3 or TRBV12-4 and TRBJ1-1; D remains ambiguous. V shed 3 bases and J shed 3 bases, with 8 bases lying between them. This CDR3 spans 13 amino acids.